This is a list of T cell receptor beta chains from one sample in a study of T cell responses to AZD1222 COVID-19 vaccine. Assay used: immunoSEQ multiplex PCR; TCRdb lists only in-frame clones, some missing. The sample lists 80,000 to 90,000 clones; around 90% were seen once. Sequencing used peripheral blood, obtained on day 0 of AZD1222 vaccination. The origin of the receptors is an adult in good health. CDR3s include the opening cysteine and the closing phenylalanine or tryptophan. The D gene is left open where the match is weak.

d_call j_call v_call cdr3_nt cdr3_aa
. TRBJ1-5 TRBV27 TGTGCCAGCAGTTTGGCGTCAGACGGTCAGCCCCAGCATTTT CASSLASDGQPQHF
. TRBJ1-1 TRBV27 TGTGCCAGCAGTTTATCGGCGGGGGGTAGGACTGAAGCTTTCTTT CASSLSAGGRTEAFF
. TRBJ1-6 TRBV10-3 TGTGCCATCAGTGATGGAGGGGGGAATTCACCCCTCCACTTT CAISDGGGNSPLHF
. TRBJ2-2 TRBV7-8 TGTGCCAGCAGCTTAGCAGAGGGGTCGGGCACCGGGGAGCTGTTTTTT CASSLAEGSGTGELFF
. TRBJ1-2 TRBV5-1 TGCGCCAGCAGCGGCCAATCAGGGACCTATGGCTACACCTTC CASSGQSGTYGYTF
TRBD1 TRBJ2-4 TRBV4-2 TGTGCCAGCAGCCAAGATGAGGGGACAGCGGTAGCCAAAAACATTCAGTACTTC CASSQDEGTAVAKNIQYF
TRBD1 TRBJ2-5 TRBV11-1 TGTGCCAGCAGCCGACAGGGTGTGGTGAAGACCCAGTACTTC CASSRQGVVKTQYF
. TRBJ1-6 TRBV5-6 TGTGCCAGCAGCTTGGGCAGGGCAGGGTCCTATAATTCACCCCTCCACTTT CASSLGRAGSYNSPLHF
. TRBJ1-2 TRBV6-1 TGTGCCAGCAGTGAAGCGCGGGCCTCCTATGGCTACACCTTC CASSEARASYGYTF
. TRBJ2-7 TRBV5-1 TGCGCCAGCAGCTTCCGGGGGAGCTCCTACGAGCAGTACTTC CASSFRGSSYEQYF
. TRBJ1-6 TRBV11-2 TGTGCCAGCAGCTTAGACCGTAGCGGGGGGGCTTCTGATAATTCACCCCTCCACTTT CASSLDRSGGASDNSPLHF
. TRBJ1-5 TRBV27 TGTGCCAGCAGTTTACAACGGAATAGCAATCAGCCCCAGCATTTT CASSLQRNSNQPQHF
. TRBJ2-7 TRBV10-1 TGCGCCAGCAGTGACCGGGGTAAAACCTACGAGCAGTACTTC CASSDRGKTYEQYF
. TRBJ1-1 TRBV12-3/TRBV12-4 TGTGCCAGCAGTAAGAGCACTGAAGCTTTCTTT CASSKSTEAFF
. TRBJ1-5 TRBV19 TGTGCCAGTAGCTCAGGGTTGAGGCAGCCCCAGCATTTT CASSSGLRQPQHF
TRBD1 TRBJ1-6 TRBV6-1 TGTGCCAGCAGGGAACAGGGGGCGCAAAATAATTCACCCCTCCACTTT CASREQGAQNNSPLHF
. TRBJ1-2 TRBV28 TGTGCCAGCGTCCGCAGGGACTATGGCTACACCTTC CASVRRDYGYTF
. TRBJ1-5 TRBV19 TGTGCCAGTAGTAGGGCAGTAAATCAGCCCCAGCATTTT CASSRAVNQPQHF
. TRBJ1-5 TRBV24-1 TGTGCCACCAGTGCTACGGATAGCAATCAGCCCCAGCATTTT CATSATDSNQPQHF
. TRBJ2-1 TRBV5-1 TGCGCCAGCAGCTTGGTCGGTCAGGGGTCCTACAATGAGCAGTTCTTC CASSLVGQGSYNEQFF
. TRBJ2-5 TRBV7-3 TGTGCCAGCAGCCGCGGACCAGAAGAGACCCAGTACTTC CASSRGPEETQYF
TRBD2 TRBJ2-1 TRBV30 TGTGCCTGGAGTGTCGGGCTAGCGGGAGTGAATGAGCAGTTCTTC CAWSVGLAGVNEQFF
. TRBJ1-1 TRBV9 TGTGCCAGCAGCGTTTTGGGCGACACTGAAGCTTTCTTT CASSVLGDTEAFF